The clone carrying this TCR beta chain has at least ten counts. Germline CDR1 reads SGHTA; CDR2 reads FQGNSA. The CDR3 is 15 amino acids. Trimming shortened V by 0 bases and J by 5 bases, and 11 bases separated the two germline ends. Semi-nested PCR with Nested Universal Primer A followed constant-region reverse priming of full-length variable regions. TCRdb reanalysed the 5' RACE reads using MiXCR and keeps one entry per CDR3 protein. Of about 41,000 distinct CDR3 sequences listed, roughly 27% are singletons. The sequence was obtained from a female donor with breast cancer. Sequences were obtained from memory CD4+ T cells sorted from a lymph node. Subset noted: memory CD4+ T cells, CD4+CD45RO+CD25-. The gene calls are TRBV7-2 and TRBJ1-5; D is perhaps TRBD1 (5 bases). DNA of the CDR3: TGTGCCAGCAGCTTAGCTCGGGGCCAGGATCAGCCCCAGCATTTT. This codes for CASSLARGQDQPQHF.